This T cell receptor (beta chain) emerged from a study of blood T cell repertoires in COVID-19 (TCRdb year 2020). Regarding the complete study: Collaborator samples came from the United States, Italy and Spain and covered acute and convalescent phases of COVID-19. The material from the prospective study consisted of cDNA or gDNA derived from T cells, B-cell-depleted T cells, or PBMCs. The dataset comprised deeply sampled blood TCRbeta repertoires from subjects exposed to, actively infected with, or recovered from COVID-19. The repertoires were made available in a free public database intended to serve as a resource for research on the immune response to SARS-CoV-2. The samples were drawn from the first 160 participants of the ongoing ImmuneRACE study and from 950 to 1,500 subjects provided by 6 global collaborators. Sample metadata almost always included a de-identified subject ID, COVID-19 status, age in years and sex. HLA class I and class II types, where available, came from metadata supplied by the sample provider rather than from assay-based typing. Study-level results and caveats: How much clinical and demographic metadata was included differed by source and by participant, and the metadata was provided uncurated.

The germline V gene yields SQVTM for CDR1 and ANQGSEA for CDR2. The cysteine opens and the phenylalanine closes a CDR3 of 16 amino acids. Only the CDR3 DNA stays, 48 bases, in frame from base 1. Relative to germline, V is missing 6 bases and J is missing 0 bases, with 11 bases of the junction outside any gene match. TCRbeta CDR3 regions were amplified from genomic DNA by means of the immunoSEQ Assay, a bias-controlled multiplex PCR. The published analysis was carried out like this. The number of nucleated cells in each sample was estimated by amplification of reference gene primers within the assay. To quantify the absolute abundance of each unique TCRbeta CDR3 rearrangement, sequence reads were collapsed and filtered. Productive Simpson clonality was computed per sample as the square root of Simpson's diversity index over productive rearrangements. The table was pulled from immuneACCESS by TCRdb, which kept in-frame rearrangements only. Such tables lose some clones; where checked, under half of the loss comes from unresolved V genes, and the rest has no known cause. The V and J calls and clone size come from that table; D and trimming were worked out from the DNA. Within this sample are over 200,000 clones, with 80% to 90% of them counted one time only. The top ten hold roughly 4.9% of the sample.

About this clone: Its cognate antigen has yet to be identified. No much larger clonotype is one base removed from it; base qualities were not supplied.

Participants in the prospective study were enrolled through a virtual design, were aged roughly 18 to 100 years, and lived in about 25 United States geographic areas. In the prospective study, participants were assigned to cohorts based on the clinical history participants reported in a screening survey and a study questionnaire. A participant counted as exposed if, within 2 weeks of entering the study, that participant had been in contact with someone who had a PCR-confirmed or clinician-diagnosed COVID-19 case. Each participant in the prospective study had whole blood, serum and a nasopharyngeal or oropharyngeal swab collected by mobile phlebotomists. Prospective study participants could optionally give additional blood draws and questionnaires over an approximately 2-month period. Blood samples from the prospective study were shipped frozen or at room temperature prior to DNA extraction.

Specimen: PBMCs or T cells enriched from blood (not recorded which). This receptor was identified in a young woman who had been exposed to COVID-19. The V and J segments used are TRBV29-1 and TRBJ2-1; 7 central bases correspond to TRBD2. The DNA sequence is as follows: TGCAGCGTCGGCGGGGGTTTGCGGAGCTCCTACAATGAGCAGTTCTTC. Its translation is CSVGGGLRSSYNEQFF.